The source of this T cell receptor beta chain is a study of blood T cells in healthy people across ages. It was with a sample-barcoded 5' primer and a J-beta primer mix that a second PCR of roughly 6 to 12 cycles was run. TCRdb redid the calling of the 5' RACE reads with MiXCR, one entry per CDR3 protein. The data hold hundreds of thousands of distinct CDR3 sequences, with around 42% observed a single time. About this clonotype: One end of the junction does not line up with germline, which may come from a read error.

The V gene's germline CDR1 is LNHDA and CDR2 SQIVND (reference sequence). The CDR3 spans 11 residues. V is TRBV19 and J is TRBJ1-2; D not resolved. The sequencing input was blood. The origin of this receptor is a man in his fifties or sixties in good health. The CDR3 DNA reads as TGTGTCAGTAGTCTAGCACATGGCTACACCTTC. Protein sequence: CVSSLAHGYTF. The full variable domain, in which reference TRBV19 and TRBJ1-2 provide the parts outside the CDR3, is DGGITQSPKYLFRKEGQNVTLSCEQNLNHDAMYWYRQDPGQGLRLIYYSQIVNDFQKGDIAEGYSVSREKKESFPLTVTSAQKNPTAFYLCVSSLAHGYTFGSGTRLTVV.